The text below deals with one T cell receptor beta chain. Its antigen is unknown. This table comes from immunoSEQ multiplex PCR, and its TCRdb copy is limited to in-frame clones, with some not included. Of roughly 80,000 clones listed, roughly 88% are singletons. The data were obtained in a study of T cell responses to AZD1222 COVID-19 vaccine. Study-level points and caveats: Among those given AZD1222, only six were seropositive at baseline.

Trimming shortened V by 8 bases and J by 7 bases, and 18 bases separated the two germline ends. The germline V gene encodes CDR1 SNHLY and CDR2 FYNNEI. This CDR3 spans 13 amino acids. Investigators merged groups given second doses at roughly 4 or roughly 12 weeks. V usage is TRBV2 and J usage is TRBJ2-7; the D is unclear. Material: peripheral blood, obtained 28 days after the second AZD1222 dose. The receptor's source is an adult who received the AZD1222 COVID-19 vaccine. CDR3 nucleotides: TGTGCCAGCTTAGGCGCGCCTTCGGGTGAGCAGTACTTC. This codes for CASLGAPSGEQYF.